The present TCR beta chain was sequenced within a study of blood T cells in healthy people across ages. This clonotype was picked up one time. A second PCR, run for roughly 7 to 11 cycles, used a sample-barcoded 5' primer plus a J-beta primer mix. TCRdb re-analysed the 5' RACE reads in MiXCR, keeping a single row per CDR3 protein. This sample carries 790,000 or so distinct CDR3 sequences, about half of them seen once, and the ten largest clones take approximately 18%. The CDR3 is 15 residues long. The germline V and J ends were trimmed by 3 bases and 10 bases, with 19 bases remaining between them. Germline CDR1 and CDR2: MNHEY and SMNVEV (reference sequence).

The chain carries TRBV27 and TRBJ2-1; D call uncertain. The origin of this receptor is an elderly man in good health. The sample taken for sequencing was blood. The CDR3 DNA reads as TGTGCCAGCAGTTTCGGCGGTCGTGGCCCCTACGAGCAGTTCTTC. Amino acids: CASSFGGRGPYEQFF.